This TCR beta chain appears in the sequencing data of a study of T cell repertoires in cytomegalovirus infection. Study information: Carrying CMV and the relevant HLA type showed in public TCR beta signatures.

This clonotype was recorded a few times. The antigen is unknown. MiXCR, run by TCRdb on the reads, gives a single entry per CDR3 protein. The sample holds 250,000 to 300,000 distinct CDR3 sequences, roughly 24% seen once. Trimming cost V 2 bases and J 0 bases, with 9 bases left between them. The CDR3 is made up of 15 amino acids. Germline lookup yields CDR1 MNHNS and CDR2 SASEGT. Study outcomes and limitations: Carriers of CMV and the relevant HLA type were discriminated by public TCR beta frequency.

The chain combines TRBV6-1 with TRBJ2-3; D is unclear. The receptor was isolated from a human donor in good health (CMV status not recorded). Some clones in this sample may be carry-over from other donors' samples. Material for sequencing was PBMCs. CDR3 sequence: CASSESIPSTDTQYF. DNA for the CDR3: TGTGCCAGCAGTGAATCGATCCCTAGCACAGATACGCAGTATTTT.